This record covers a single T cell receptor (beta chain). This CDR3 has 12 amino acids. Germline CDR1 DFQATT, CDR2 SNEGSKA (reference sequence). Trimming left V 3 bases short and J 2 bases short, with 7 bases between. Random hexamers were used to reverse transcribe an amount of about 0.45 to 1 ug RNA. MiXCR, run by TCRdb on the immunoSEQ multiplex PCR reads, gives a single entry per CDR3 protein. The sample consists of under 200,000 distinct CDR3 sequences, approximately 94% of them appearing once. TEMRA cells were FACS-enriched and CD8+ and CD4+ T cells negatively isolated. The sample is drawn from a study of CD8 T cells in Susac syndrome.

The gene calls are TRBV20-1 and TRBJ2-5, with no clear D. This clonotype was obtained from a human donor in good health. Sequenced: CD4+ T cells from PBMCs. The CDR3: CSASPNQETQYF. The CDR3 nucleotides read TGCAGTGCTAGCCCGAATCAAGAGACCCAGTACTTC.